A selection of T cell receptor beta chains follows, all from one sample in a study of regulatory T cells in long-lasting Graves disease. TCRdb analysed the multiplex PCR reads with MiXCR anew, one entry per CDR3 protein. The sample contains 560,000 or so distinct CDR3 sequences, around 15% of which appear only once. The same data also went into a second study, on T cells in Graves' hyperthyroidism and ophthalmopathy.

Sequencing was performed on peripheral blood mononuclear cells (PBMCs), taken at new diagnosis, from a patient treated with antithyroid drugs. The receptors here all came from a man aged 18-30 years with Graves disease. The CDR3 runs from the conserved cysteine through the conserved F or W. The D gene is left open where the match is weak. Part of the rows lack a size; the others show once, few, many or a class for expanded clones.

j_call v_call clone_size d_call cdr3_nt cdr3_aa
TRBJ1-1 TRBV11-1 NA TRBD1 TGTGCCAGCAGCTATGGGACAGGGCGCGGCGGGAACACTGAAGCTTTCTTT CASSYGTGRGGNTEAFF
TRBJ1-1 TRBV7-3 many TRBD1 TGTGCCAGCAGCTCGACAGGGTGGAACACTGAAGCTTTCTTT CASSSTGWNTEAFF
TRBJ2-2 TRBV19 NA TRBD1 TGTGCCAGTCGGGCAGGGGGCGTGAACACCGGGGAGCTGTTTTTT CASRAGGVNTGELFF
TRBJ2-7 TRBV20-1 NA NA TGCAGTGCTAGGTTGACAGGCCAAGGGTACGAGCAGTACTTC CSARLTGQGYEQYF
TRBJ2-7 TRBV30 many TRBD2 TGTGCCTGGAGTGTTGGGGCTAGCGGAGTCTACGAGCAGTACTTC CAWSVGASGVYEQYF
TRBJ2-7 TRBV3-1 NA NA TGTGCCAGCAGCCTAAGGGGTACATTCCTTTCCTACGAGCAGTACTTC CASSLRGTFLSYEQYF
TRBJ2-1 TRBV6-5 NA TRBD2 TGTGCCAGCAGTTACGGGGGGGATGAGCAGTTCTTC CASSYGGDEQFF
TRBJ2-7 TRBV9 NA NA TGTGCCAGCAGCGTAGGAGATGGTGGGACCCCCCCCTACGAGCAGTACTTC CASSVGDGGTPPYEQYF
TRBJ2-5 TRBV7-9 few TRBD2 TGTGCCAGCAGCGAGGGACTAGCGGGAGAGACCCAGTACTTC CASSEGLAGETQYF
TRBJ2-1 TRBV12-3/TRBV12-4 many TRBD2 TGTGCCAGCAGCCCTGCGGGTATACTAGCGGGAAATGAGCAGTTCTTC CASSPAGILAGNEQFF
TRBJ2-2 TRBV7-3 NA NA TGTGCCAGCAGCCCAACGGACGTCCATAAGAACACCGGGGAGCTGTTTTTT CASSPTDVHKNTGELFF
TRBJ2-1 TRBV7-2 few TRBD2 TGTGCCAGCAGCTTAGTAAGCGGGAGGGTACATGAGCAGTTCTTC CASSLVSGRVHEQFF
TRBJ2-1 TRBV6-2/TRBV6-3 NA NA TGTGCCAGCAGTAAGGACCGATCGGAGCAGTTCTTC CASSKDRSEQFF
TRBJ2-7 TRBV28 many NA TGTGCCAGCAGTTTTCTGAGTCGGCTAACTGGTGAGCAGTACTTC CASSFLSRLTGEQYF
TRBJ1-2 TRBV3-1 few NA TGTGCCAGCAGCCAAGAGAGTGATCAGGCTCGGTCTAACTATGGCTACACCTTC CASSQESDQARSNYGYTF
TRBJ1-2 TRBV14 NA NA TGTGCCAGCAGCCAAGATAATGGGGGGCCGGTACGAGGCTACACCTTC CASSQDNGGPVRGYTF
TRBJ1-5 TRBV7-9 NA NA TGTGCCAGCAGCCCAGTAGGCGACAATCAGCCCCAGCATTTT CASSPVGDNQPQHF
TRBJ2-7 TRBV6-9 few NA TGTGCCAGCAGTTCAGATTCCCCAGGGAGTACCATCTACGAGCAGTACTTC CASSSDSPGSTIYEQYF
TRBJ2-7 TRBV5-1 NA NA TGCGCCAGCAGCGGCGGGACTGTAAGTGTTTCCTACGAGCAGTACTTC CASSGGTVSVSYEQYF
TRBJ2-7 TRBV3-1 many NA TGTGCCAGCAGTCCAGGGGCTCCCTACGAGCAGTACTTC CASSPGAPYEQYF
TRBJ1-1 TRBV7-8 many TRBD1 TGTGCCAGCAGCCCGGGGGGCAGGGGGCCTGGCACTGAAGCTTTCTTT CASSPGGRGPGTEAFF
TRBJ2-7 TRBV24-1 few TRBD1 TGTGCCACCAGCCGGACAGGGGGCTTCAACGAGCAGTACTTC CATSRTGGFNEQYF
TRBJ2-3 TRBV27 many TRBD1 TGTGCCAGCAGTTTGACAGGGATAAGCACAGATACGCAGTATTTT CASSLTGISTDTQYF
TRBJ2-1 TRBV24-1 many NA TGTGCCACCAGTGATTTCAACAATGAGCAGTTCTTC CATSDFNNEQFF
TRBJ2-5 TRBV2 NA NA TGTGCCAGCAGTGATCCCAGGTCGGAGACCCAGTACTTC CASSDPRSETQYF
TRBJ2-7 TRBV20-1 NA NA TGCAGTGCTAGAGATGGAGTAGGACGGGGCCATGCCTACGGGCAGTACTTC CSARDGVGRGHAYGQYF
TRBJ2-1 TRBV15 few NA TGTGCCACCAGCAGAGATGGCCAGGACAATGAGCAGTTCTTC CATSRDGQDNEQFF
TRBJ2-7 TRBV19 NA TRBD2 TGTGCCACCCCCGATGCGAGACTAGCGGGCTACGAGCAGTACTTC CATPDARLAGYEQYF
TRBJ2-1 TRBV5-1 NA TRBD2 TGTGCCAGCAGCTTGGCCACAACTAGCGGGAGCCCCCAGTTCTTC CASSLATTSGSPQFF
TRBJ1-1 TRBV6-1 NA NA TGTGCCAGCAGTGAAGCGCAGGGAGTGAACACTGAAGCTTTCTTT CASSEAQGVNTEAFF
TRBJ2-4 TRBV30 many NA TGTGCCTGGAGTGGTGGGGGGGCGAACATTCAGTACTTC CAWSGGGANIQYF
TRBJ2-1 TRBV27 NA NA TGTGCCAGCAGCCTCCGGACGACCTCCTACAATGAGCAGTTCTTC CASSLRTTSYNEQFF
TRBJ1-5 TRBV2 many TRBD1 TGTGCCAGCTCGGCGGGACAGGGGCTACAGCCCCAGCATTTT CASSAGQGLQPQHF
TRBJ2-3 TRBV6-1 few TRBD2 TGTGCCAGCAGTGATCCCAGCGGGAGGGCCGCAGATACGCAGTATTTT CASSDPSGRAADTQYF
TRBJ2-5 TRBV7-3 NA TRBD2 TGTGCCAGCAGCTCTAGCGGGAGTGGGACCCAGTACTTC CASSSSGSGTQYF
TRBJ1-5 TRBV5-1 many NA TGCGCCAGCAGCTTAACAGGGAAGAATCAGCCCCAGCATTTT CASSLTGKNQPQHF
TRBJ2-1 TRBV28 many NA TGTGCCAGCAGTCTCGCGGAGGCTGGGAGCTCCTACAATGAGCAGTTCTTC CASSLAEAGSSYNEQFF